The text below deals with one T cell receptor beta chain. Its antigen is currently unknown. Germline lookup yields CDR1 KGHSH and CDR2 LQKENI. There are 15 residues in the CDR3. With V trimmed by 4 bases and J by 2 bases, 5 bases remained unmatched. This entry is derived from a study of immune evolution from preneoplasia to lung adenocarcinoma. Study-wide findings and caveats: Later-stage lesions seemingly showed higher T cell density and diversity than normal lung.

Sequencing was performed with immunoSEQ multiplex PCR; in TCRdb, only in-frame clones are kept and a portion is missing. Among about 10,000 clones listed, 75% to 85% were seen once. Sequencing was done on a sample of FFPE minimally invasive lung adenocarcinoma tissue. This clonotype originated in a person aged 65 to 79 with lung adenocarcinoma. The rearrangement uses TRBV18 and TRBJ1-3; 7 nucleotides agree with TRBD1. CDR3 in amino acids: CASSLTGTAGNTIYF. CDR3 DNA: TGTGCCAGCTCACTTACCGGGACAGCTGGAAACACCATATATTTT.